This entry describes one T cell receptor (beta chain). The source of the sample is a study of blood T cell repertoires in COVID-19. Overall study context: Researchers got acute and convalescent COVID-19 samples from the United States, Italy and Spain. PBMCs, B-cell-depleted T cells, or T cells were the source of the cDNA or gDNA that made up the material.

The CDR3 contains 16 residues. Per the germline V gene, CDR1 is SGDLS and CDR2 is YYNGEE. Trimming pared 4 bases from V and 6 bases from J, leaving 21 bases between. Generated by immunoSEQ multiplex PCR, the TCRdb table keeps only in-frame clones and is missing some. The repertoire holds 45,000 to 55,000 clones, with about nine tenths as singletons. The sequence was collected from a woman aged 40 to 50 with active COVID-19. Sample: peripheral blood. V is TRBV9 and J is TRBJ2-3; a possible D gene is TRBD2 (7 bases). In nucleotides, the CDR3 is TGTGCCAGCAGCTTAGGTGGGGGGGCTAGTTTGGATACGCAGTATTTT. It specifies CASSLGGGASLDTQYF.